These 23 T cell receptor beta chains share one sample of origin, sequenced in a study of post-analysis software for immune sequencing data (dated by TCRdb to about 2015). The research as a whole found: Significantly higher frequencies in patients than in controls were found for about five TRBV segments, including TRBV5-6, TRBV5-1 and TRBV20-1.

Their antigens are not known. Libraries were prepared through PCR. Sequencing instrument: Illumina HiSeq 2500. To reduce PCR and sequencing biases, unique molecular identifiers were incorporated into the TCR beta cDNA libraries. TCRdb's own reprocessing of the public reads used fastp at Q25 and MiXCR and kept productive beta chains. Every entry covers one CDR3 protein and lists the most common genes and DNA from its rows. The sample table shows fewer than 850,000 distinct CDR3 sequences, and around 45% are seen once. 4.9% of the sample is held by the ten biggest clonotypes. Sequenced input: blood. The receptors were gathered from a girl aged 10-17 years with multiple sclerosis.

A few counts support this clonotype. The chain carries TRBV20-1 and TRBJ2-7; D gene unclear. V was clipped by 0 bases and J by 4 bases, with 7 bases between them. Germline values: CDR1 DFQATT, CDR2 SNEGSKA (reference sequence). The CDR3 is 12 residues long. CDR3 bases: TGCAGTGCTAGAGATGACCGTTACGAGCAGTACTTC. It yields the protein CSARDDRYEQYF.

The chain joins TRBV6-1 to TRBJ2-3; D remains ambiguous. Trimming took off 4 bases at V and 7 bases at J, with 6 bases between the two ends. The CDR3 is made up of 11 amino acids. Per germline, CDR1 MNHNS and CDR2 SASEGT. CDR3 DNA: TGTGCCAGCAGTGGGCCACATACGCAGTATTTT. Protein product: CASSGPHTQYF.

This sequence joins TRBV29-1 and TRBJ2-1; TRBD2 matches 12 bases. The CDR3 has 16 residues. V shed 5 bases, J shed 7 bases, and the junction held 12 bases outside the gene matches. The germline gives CDR1 SQVTM, CDR2 ANQGSEA. CDR3 coding DNA: TGCAGCGTTCCTCCCTTGACTAGCGGGAGTTTGAATGAGCAGTTCTTC. Translating it yields CSVPPLTSGSLNEQFF.

The rearrangement joins TRBV20-1 to TRBJ2-6; D is ambiguous. The CDR3 is made up of 16 amino acids. CDR1 and CDR2 from the germline V gene are DFQATT and SNEGSKA (reference sequence). Trimming took off 0 bases at V and 0 bases at J, with 9 bases between the two ends. The CDR3, as DNA: TGCAGTGCTAGAGATTTGGGCGGCTCTGGGGCCAACGTCCTGACTTTC. Amino acids: CSARDLGGSGANVLTF.

J is TRBJ2-7 and V is TRBV2, with TRBD2 matching 13 bases. CDR1 SNHLY and CDR2 FYNNEI come from the germline V gene. The trim removed 6 bases at V and 7 bases at J, leaving 6 bases unmatched. CDR3 length: 14 residues. The CDR3 loop is CASRGPGLAGEQYF. CDR3 nucleotides: TGTGCCAGCAGAGGCCCGGGACTAGCGGGAGAGCAGTACTTC.

The chain recombines TRBV20-1 with TRBJ2-1; TRBD2 is a possible D gene (6 bases). This CDR3 region has 18 residues. CDR1 is DFQATT and CDR2 is SNEGSKA in the germline V gene (reference sequence). Trimming left V 6 bases short and J 0 bases short, with 24 bases between. The CDR3 DNA reads as TGCAGTGCCCGAGGGGAATCGGGACTCCCGAGCTCCTACAATGAGCAGTTCTTC. Translation gives CSARGESGLPSSYNEQFF.

This chain connects TRBV24-1 to TRBJ2-5; D is possibly TRBD2 (5 bases). V gave up 3 bases and J gave up 4 bases, with 11 bases separating them. CDR1 KGHDR and CDR2 SFDVKD come from the germline V gene. CDR3 length equals 14 residues. The CDR3 DNA sequence: TGTGCCACCAGTGATCCCGGACTCCCAGAGACCCAGTACTTC. This gives the protein CATSDPGLPETQYF.

This clonotype was seen only a few times. The junction departs from the called germline gene at one end, perhaps through a read error. CDR3 residues: CASSLGDSRNQPQHF. For the CDR3, the DNA is TGTGCCAGCAGCTTAGGGGACAGCCGGAATCAGCCTCAGCATTTT. The chain recombines TRBV7-2 with TRBJ1-5; 7 bases match TRBD1. The CDR3 is made up of 15 amino acids. Germline CDR1 and CDR2: SGHTA and FQGNSA.

This clonotype has more than one count but fewer than ten. The rearrangement joins TRBV29-1 to TRBJ2-5; the D gene is possibly TRBD1 (6 bases). Trimming took 4 bases from V and 4 from J, leaving 16 bases between them. Germline CDR1 and CDR2: SQVTM and ANQGSEA. This CDR3 spans 14 amino acids. In DNA form, the CDR3 reads TGCAGCGTTGTCAGTTACAGGGTTCGAGAGACCCAGTACTTC. As protein: CSVVSYRVRETQYF.

This clonotype was found a few times. This rearrangement joins TRBV6-5 to TRBJ2-5, with unresolved D. V was cut by 2 bases and J by 0 bases, with 7 bases left in between. Germline V lookup: CDR1 MNHEY, CDR2 SVGAGI. The CDR3 consists of 14 residues. CDR3 loop: CASSYRAYQETQYF. CDR3 nucleotide sequence: TGTGCCAGCAGTTACCGGGCGTACCAAGAGACCCAGTACTTC.

The V call is TRBV29-1, the J call TRBJ2-4; 12 nucleotides align to TRBD1. The DNA end is a closer match to TRBJ2-7, so the J assignment may be wrong. Germline lookup yields CDR1 SQVTM and CDR2 ANQGSEA. The CDR3 runs to 13 residues. CDR3 nucleotide sequence: TGCAGCGTCCCGGGACAGGGGGCCCACGAGCAGTACTTC. Amino acids: CSVPGQGAHEQYF.

V is TRBV24-1 and J is TRBJ2-1; D is uncertain. This CDR3 comprises 12 residues. V lost 3 bases, J lost 8 bases, and 7 bases lay in between. The germline V gene has CDR1 KGHDR and CDR2 SFDVKD. The CDR3 reads CATSDATYEQFF. The CDR3 DNA is TGTGCCACCAGTGATGCTACGTATGAGCAGTTCTTC.

The rearrangement links TRBV4-2 to TRBJ2-1; 10 bases fit TRBD2. After removal of 1 base from V and 10 bases from J, the junction contained 10 bases not matched to a gene. The germline gives CDR1 LGHNA, CDR2 YNFKEQ. This CDR3 spans 16 amino acids. CDR3 coding DNA: TGTGCCAGCAGCCAAGTACCGACTAGCGGGTTAGTAGAGCAGTTCTTC. Translation: CASSQVPTSGLVEQFF.

The genes are TRBV7-9 and TRBJ2-5; perhaps TRBD1 as D (5 bases). CDR1 is SEHNR, CDR2 FQNEAQ, per germline (reference sequence). This CDR3 spans 13 amino acids. Trimming cost V 5 bases and J 1 base, with 8 bases left between them. The CDR3 here is CASSQQVQETQYF. The DNA for the CDR3 is TGTGCCAGCAGCCAACAGGTCCAAGAGACCCAGTACTTC.

The chain is built from TRBV6-5 and TRBJ2-2; D gene uncertain. The CDR3 has 13 residues. The germline CDR1 and CDR2 sequences are MNHEY and SVGAGI. Trimming removed 9 bases from V and 6 bases from J, with 14 bases in between. CDR3 nucleotide sequence: TGTGCCAGTGTAGCTACCGCCGCCGGGGAGCTGTTTTTT. This sequence encodes CASVATAAGELFF.

V gene TRBV19 combines with J gene TRBJ2-3, with TRBD2 as a possible D gene (6 bases). V was clipped by 4 bases and J by 8 bases, with 28 bases between them. This CDR3 comprises 18 residues. Germline V lookup: CDR1 LNHDA, CDR2 SQIVND (reference sequence). The CDR3 region has the DNA TGTGCCAGTAGTAGAGACGTAGGGACGCCCCTGGGAGGATCTACGCAGTATTTT. It is translated as CASSRDVGTPLGGSTQYF.

V and J are TRBV25-1 and TRBJ2-7; D is perhaps TRBD2 (6 bases). Between the trimmed V and J ends, which lost 4 bases and 4 bases, there was a span of 17 bases. Germline CDR1 MGHDK, CDR2 SYGVNS. The CDR3 extends over 15 amino acids. The CDR3 DNA is TGTGCCAGCAGTGCCTCGGAGGGGAGGCGGTACGAGCAGTACTTC. Translating it yields CASSASEGRRYEQYF.

About this clonotype: A read error may account for a junction end that differs from germline. The chain recombines TRBV7-2 with TRBJ2-6, with D possibly TRBD1 on 5 matching bases. CDR1 SGHTA and CDR2 FQGNSA come from the germline V gene. CDR3 length equals 16 residues. The chain's CDR3 is CASSNRQTSGANVLTF. For the CDR3, the DNA is TGTGCCAGCAGCAATCGACAGACCTCTGGGGCCAACGTCTTGACTTTC. The variable domain in full, with the rest retrieved from reference TRBV7-2 and TRBJ2-6, is GAGVSQSPSNKVTEKGKDVELRCDPISGHTALYWYRQSLGQGLEFLIYFQGNSAPDKSGLPSDRFSAERTGGSVSTLTIQRTQQEDSAVYLCASSNRQTSGANVLTFGAGSRLTVL.

The chain links TRBV18 to TRBJ2-3; no reliable D call. The V gene's germline CDR1 is KGHSH and CDR2 LQKENI. V gave up 0 bases and J gave up 5 bases, with 12 bases separating them. The CDR3 spans 15 residues. CDR3 sequence reads: CASSPPGNEQDTQYF. As DNA, the CDR3 is TGTGCCAGCTCACCACCGGGCAACGAACAAGATACGCAGTATTTT.

Here the CDR3 reads CASSGPQEGKGQETQYF. The CDR3 region has the DNA TGTGCCAGCAGCGGGCCCCAGGAAGGGAAGGGCCAAGAGACCCAGTACTTC. The chain couples TRBV7-9 to TRBJ2-5; no reliable D call. This CDR3 comprises 17 residues. The germline V gene encodes CDR1 SEHNR and CDR2 FQNEAQ (reference sequence). V was pared by 5 bases and J by 1 base, with 20 bases between.

This chain links TRBV20-1 with TRBJ2-6; D is unclear. Germline lookup yields CDR1 DFQATT and CDR2 SNEGSKA (reference sequence). Trimming removed 6 bases at V and 0 bases at J, with 6 bases between. CDR3 size: 13 residues. CDR3: CSAQNSGANVLTF. CDR3 nucleotides: TGCAGTGCACAGAACTCTGGGGCCAACGTCCTGACTTTC.

This chain connects TRBV12-3 or TRBV12-4 to TRBJ2-1; 11 bases map to TRBD2. The length of the CDR3 is 15 residues. Unmatched junction bases numbered 2, after V lost 1 base and J lost 6 bases. The CDR3 DNA is TGTGCCAGCAGTTTAGAAACTAGCGGGAGCAATGAGCAGTTCTTC. Residues: CASSLETSGSNEQFF.

The V gene is TRBV15, the J gene TRBJ2-3; 8 positions agree with TRBD1. Per the germline V gene, CDR1 is LNHNV and CDR2 is YYDKDF (reference sequence). This CDR3 has 14 residues. Trimming at V came to 7 bases and at J to 3 bases, leaving 6 bases not matched to a gene. DNA of the CDR3: TGTGCCACCACCCGACAGGGGAAGACAGATACGCAGTATTTT. This sequence encodes CATTRQGKTDTQYF. Supplemented by reference TRBV15 and TRBJ2-3, the full variable domain reads DAMVIQNPRYQVTQFGKPVTLSCSQTLNHNVMYWYQQKSSQAPKLLFHYYDKDFNNEADTPDNFQSRRPNTSFCFLDIRSPGLGDTAMYLCATTRQGKTDTQYFGPGTRLTVL.